This T cell receptor beta chain derives from a study of CD8+ T cells in alopecia areata. Study-wide background: Those treated were given oral tofacitinib at 5 to 10 mg twice daily. It was 6 to 18 months of tofacitinib, and then there were 6 months off drug. General study results and limits: Many of the expanded lesional clones endured in scalp and blood while on tofacitinib. With just one nonresponder, it is still uncertain whether baseline CD8+ expansion relates to response.

Treatment indicated: oral pan-JAK inhibitor, 5-10 mg twice daily. Points on this clone: Antigen: not known.

The sequencing template was cDNA reverse transcribed from extracted RNA. Sequencing used immunoSEQ multiplex PCR; TCRdb keeps in-frame clones, though not all of them. This sample has some 190,000 clones, with approximately 70% found just once. The source is a human donor with alopecia areata. The sample was CD4+ T cells sorted from blood, taken around week 44, from a patient treated with tofacitinib.

CDR3 loop: CASSESRVLTYEQYF. In DNA form, the CDR3 reads TGTGCCAGCAGTGAATCCAGGGTTTTGACCTACGAGCAGTACTTC. This chain uses TRBV25-1 with TRBJ2-7; TRBD1 is a possible D gene (5 bases). V lost 1 base, J lost 2 bases, and 12 bases lay in between. CDR1 and CDR2 (germline): MGHDK, SYGVNS. The CDR3 sequence is 15 residues long.